This T cell receptor (beta chain) was identified during a study of blood T cell repertoires in COVID-19. Study-level information: Some COVID-19 samples were acute and others convalescent; all came from the United States, Italy and Spain. T cells, B-cell-depleted T cells, or PBMCs supplied cDNA or gDNA.

CDR1 MNHEY and CDR2 SMNVEV come from the germline V gene (reference sequence). The ends lost 4 bases at V and 6 bases at J; junction bases unmatched: 4. The CDR3 is 16 residues long. In the authors' workflow: Researchers report that nucleated cell counts were estimated from reference gene primer amplification. Sequencing was performed with immunoSEQ multiplex PCR; in TCRdb, only in-frame clones are kept and a portion is missing. V and J calls and clone size follow that table, whereas D and trimming were derived from the DNA. This table has approximately 60,000 clones, around four fifths appearing once.

Sequencing was carried out using peripheral blood. V is TRBV27 and J is TRBJ2-1; 15 bases are shared with TRBD2. The sequence was collected from a human donor in a cohort sampled during active COVID-19. The CDR3 DNA reads as TGTGCCAGCAGTTCCTCGGGACTAGCGGGGGGCAATGAGCAGTTCTTC. Its translation: CASSSSGLAGGNEQFF.